This entry features one T cell receptor beta chain sequence. The record originates from a study of cytomegalovirus exposure and HLA in healthy donors. PCR amplification relied on 60 Vbeta primers (plus 13 Jbeta primers). Assay: immunoSEQ multiplex PCR; the TCRdb copy retains only in-frame clones and omits some. The sample holds around 110,000 clones, 74% seen once. V was clipped by 6 bases and J by 5 bases; unmatched bases: 9. This CDR3 is 15 amino acids long. The V gene's germline CDR1 is SGHRS and CDR2 YFSETQ. The source is a woman between 40 and 50 years old in good health and CMV-seropositive. The V gene is TRBV5-1, the J gene TRBJ2-1; TRBD2 matches 9 bases. Sequenced sample: PBMCs. The CDR3 is CASTLGLAIHNEQFF. CDR3 nucleotide sequence: TGCGCCAGCACCCTGGGACTAGCAATCCACAATGAGCAGTTCTTC. The variable domain in full, with the rest retrieved from reference TRBV5-1 and TRBJ2-1, is KAGVTQTPRYLIKTRGQQVTLSCSPISGHRSVSWYQQTPGQGLQFLFEYFSETQRNKGNFPGRFSGRQFSNSRSEMNVSTLELGDSALYLCASTLGLAIHNEQFFGPGTRLTVL.